Here is one TCR beta chain with its context. Its antigen is not known. These data are taken from a study of T cell responses to AZD1222 COVID-19 vaccine. Only in-frame clones appear in the TCRdb table, and some are missing; sequencing was by immunoSEQ multiplex PCR. There are roughly 100,000 clones in the sample; roughly nine tenths occur only once, and approximately 27% lies in the top ten. Findings of the study overall: It was only a handful of AZD1222 recipients who were seropositive at baseline.

The source is an adult in good health. Sequences were derived from peripheral blood, sampled on day 0 of AZD1222 vaccination.

In DNA, the CDR3 is TGTGCCAGTAGGCCAGCGGTAGGTTCCTACAATGAGCAGTTCTTC. Protein product: CASRPAVGSYNEQFF. The chain joins TRBV19 to TRBJ2-1; tentatively, D is TRBD2 (5 bases). CDR1 and CDR2 from the germline V gene are LNHDA and SQIVND (reference sequence). Trimming shortened V by 6 bases and J by 1 base, and 13 bases separated the two germline ends. This CDR3 has 15 amino acids.